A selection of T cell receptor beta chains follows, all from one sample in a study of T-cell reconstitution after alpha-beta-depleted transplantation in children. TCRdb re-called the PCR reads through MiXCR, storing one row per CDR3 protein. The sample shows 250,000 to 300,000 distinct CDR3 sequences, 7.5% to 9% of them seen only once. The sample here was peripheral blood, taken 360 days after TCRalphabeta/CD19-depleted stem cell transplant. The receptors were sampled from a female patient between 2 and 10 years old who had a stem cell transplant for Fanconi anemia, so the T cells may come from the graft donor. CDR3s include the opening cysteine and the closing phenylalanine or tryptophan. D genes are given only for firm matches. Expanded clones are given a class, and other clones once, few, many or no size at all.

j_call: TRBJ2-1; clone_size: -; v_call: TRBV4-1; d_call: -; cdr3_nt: TGCGCCAGCAGCCAAATTTCCGAACGTAATGAGCAGTTCTTC; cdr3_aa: CASSQISERNEQFF
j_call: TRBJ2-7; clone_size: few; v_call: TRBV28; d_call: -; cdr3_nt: TGTGCCAGCAGTCCGAATTATTCTATCTACGAGCAGTACTTC; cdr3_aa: CASSPNYSIYEQYF
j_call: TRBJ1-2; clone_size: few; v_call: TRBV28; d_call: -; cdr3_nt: TGTGCCACCAAACTCAGGCCCCGTTTTGTAGGCTACACCTTC; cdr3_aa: CATKLRPRFVGYTF
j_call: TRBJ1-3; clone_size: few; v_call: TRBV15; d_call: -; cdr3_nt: TGTGCCACCAGCAGAGCCTCGAGGGGAAACACCATATATTTT; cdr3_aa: CATSRASRGNTIYF
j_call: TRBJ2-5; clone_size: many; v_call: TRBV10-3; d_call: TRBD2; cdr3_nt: TGTGCCTCCCAACGGACTAGCGGGAGCCTCGGTGGGACCCAGTACTTC; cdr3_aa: CASQRTSGSLGGTQYF
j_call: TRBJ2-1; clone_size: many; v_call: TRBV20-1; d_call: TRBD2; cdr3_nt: TGCAGTGTCGATAGCGGGAGGGTCTACAATGAGCAGTTCTTC; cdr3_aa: CSVDSGRVYNEQFF
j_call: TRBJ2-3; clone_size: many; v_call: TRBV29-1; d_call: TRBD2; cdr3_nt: TGCAGCGTTGAAGCTCTAGCGGGGCGTAAAGATACGCAGTATTTT; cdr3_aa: CSVEALAGRKDTQYF
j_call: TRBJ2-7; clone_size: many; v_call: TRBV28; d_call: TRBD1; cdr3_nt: TGTGCCAGCAGTTCAGGGGACAGGAGGTACGAGCAGTACTTC; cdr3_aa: CASSSGDRRYEQYF
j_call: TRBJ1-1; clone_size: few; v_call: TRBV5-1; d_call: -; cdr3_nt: TGCGCCAGCAGCCCGACCCCTTGGACAGTTATGAACACTGAAGCTTTCTTT; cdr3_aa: CASSPTPWTVMNTEAFF
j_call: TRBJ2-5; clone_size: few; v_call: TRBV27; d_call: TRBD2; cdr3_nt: TGTGCCAGCAGTTTACTGACTAGCGGGGGGGCCAGGGAGACCCAGTACTTC; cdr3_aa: CASSLLTSGGARETQYF
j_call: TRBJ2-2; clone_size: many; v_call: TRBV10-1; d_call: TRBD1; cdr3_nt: TGCGCCAGCGGGACAGGGGCGACCACCGGGGAGCTGTTTTTT; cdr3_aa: CASGTGATTGELFF
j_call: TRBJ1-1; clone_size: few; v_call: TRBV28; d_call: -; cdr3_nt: TGTGCCAGCAGTTTGACGTTCACGTGGAACACTGAAGCTTTCTTT; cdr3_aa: CASSLTFTWNTEAFF
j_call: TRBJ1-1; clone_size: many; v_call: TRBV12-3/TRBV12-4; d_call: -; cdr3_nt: TGTGCCAGCAGTTTTAACCGAGGGGATGAAGCTTTCTTT; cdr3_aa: CASSFNRGDEAFF
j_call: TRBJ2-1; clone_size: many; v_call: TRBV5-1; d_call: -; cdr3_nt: TGCGCCAGCACCATCAACAGGGTATCCTACAATGAGCAGTTCTTC; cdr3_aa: CASTINRVSYNEQFF
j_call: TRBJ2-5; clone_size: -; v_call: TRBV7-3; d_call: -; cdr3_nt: TGTGCCAGCAGCTTAGGACTTCGGGAGACCCAGTACTTC; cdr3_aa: CASSLGLRETQYF
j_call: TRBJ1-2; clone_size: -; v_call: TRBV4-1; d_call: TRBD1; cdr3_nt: TGCGCCAGCAGCCTTGAGGACAGGGGGCTTAACTATGGCTACACCTTC; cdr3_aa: CASSLEDRGLNYGYTF
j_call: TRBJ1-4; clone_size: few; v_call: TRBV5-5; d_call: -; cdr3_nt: TGTGCCAGCAGCTTCAATCGCACGCTTACGAGGAAACTGTTTTTT; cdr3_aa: CASSFNRTLTRKLFF
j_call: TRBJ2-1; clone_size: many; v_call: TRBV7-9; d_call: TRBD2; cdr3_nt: TGTGCCAGCAGCTTAGAAATGGCTAGCGGGGCTTACAATGAGCAGTTCTTC; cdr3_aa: CASSLEMASGAYNEQFF
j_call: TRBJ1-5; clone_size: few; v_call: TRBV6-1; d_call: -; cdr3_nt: TGTGCCAGCAGTGAAGGATTGGGTCAGCCCCAGCATTTT; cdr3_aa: CASSEGLGQPQHF
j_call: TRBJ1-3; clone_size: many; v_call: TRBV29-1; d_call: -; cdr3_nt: TGCAGCGTTCCCGTTGGAAACACCATATATTTT; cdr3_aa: CSVPVGNTIYF
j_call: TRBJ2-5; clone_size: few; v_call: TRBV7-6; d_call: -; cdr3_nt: TGTGCCAGCAGACGCGGTTCAGAGACCCAGTACTTC; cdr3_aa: CASRRGSETQYF
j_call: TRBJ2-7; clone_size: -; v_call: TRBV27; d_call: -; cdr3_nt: TGTGCCAGCAGTCCCACCCCGGACAGACCCTACGAGCAGTACTTC; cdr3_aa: CASSPTPDRPYEQYF
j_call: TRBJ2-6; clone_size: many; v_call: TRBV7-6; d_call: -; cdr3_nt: TGTGCCAGCAGCTTAAGTATTTCTGGGGCCAACGTCCTGACTTTC; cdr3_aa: CASSLSISGANVLTF
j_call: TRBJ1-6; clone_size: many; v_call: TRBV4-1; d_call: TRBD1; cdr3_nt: TGCGCCAGCAGCCGACTGACAGGGGAGAATAATTCACCCCTCCACTTT; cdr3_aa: CASSRLTGENNSPLHF
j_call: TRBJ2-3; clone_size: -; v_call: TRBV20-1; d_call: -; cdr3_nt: TGCAGTGCTAGACTGGCTAGCACAGATACGCAGTATTTT; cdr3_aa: CSARLASTDTQYF
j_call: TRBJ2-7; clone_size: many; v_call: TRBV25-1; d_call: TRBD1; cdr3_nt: TGTGCCAGCAGGGGGACAGATAGCTCCTACGAGCAGTACTTC; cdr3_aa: CASRGTDSSYEQYF
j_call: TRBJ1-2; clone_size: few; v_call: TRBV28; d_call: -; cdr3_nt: TGTGCCAGCCTGTTTTCCCGGCGAGATGGCTACACCTTC; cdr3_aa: CASLFSRRDGYTF
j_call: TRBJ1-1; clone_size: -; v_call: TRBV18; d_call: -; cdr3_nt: TGTGCCAGCTCGCCGGTTGGGACTGAAGCTTTCTTT; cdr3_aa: CASSPVGTEAFF
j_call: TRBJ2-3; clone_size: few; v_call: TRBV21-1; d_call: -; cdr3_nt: TGTGCCAGCAGCAACCAGGACAGGGGGCCGTCAAGCACAGATACGCAGTATTTT; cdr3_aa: CASSNQDRGPSSTDTQYF
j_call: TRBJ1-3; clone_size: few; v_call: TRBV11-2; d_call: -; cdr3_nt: TGTGCCAGCAGCTTAGATGTTGGGGGAAACACCATATATTTT; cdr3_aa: CASSLDVGGNTIYF
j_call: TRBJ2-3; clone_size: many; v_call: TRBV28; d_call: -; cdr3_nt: TGTGCCAGCAGTTTGAAGCCTTACGGCACAGATACGCAGTATTTT; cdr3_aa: CASSLKPYGTDTQYF
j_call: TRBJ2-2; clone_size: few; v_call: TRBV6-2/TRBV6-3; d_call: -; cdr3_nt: TGTGCCAGCAGTGAGGGTGAGCCCGGGGAGCTGTTTTTT; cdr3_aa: CASSEGEPGELFF
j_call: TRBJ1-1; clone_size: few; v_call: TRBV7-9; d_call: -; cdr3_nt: TGTGCCAGCAGCTTTACAGGGTCTGAAGCTTTCTTT; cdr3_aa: CASSFTGSEAFF
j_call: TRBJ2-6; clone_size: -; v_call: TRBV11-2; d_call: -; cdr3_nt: TGTGCCAGCAGACCACCGGGGGATGGGGCCAACGTCCTGACTTTC; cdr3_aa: CASRPPGDGANVLTF
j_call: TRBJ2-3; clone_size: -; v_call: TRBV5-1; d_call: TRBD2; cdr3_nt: TGCGCCAGCAGCTTACCAGCCGGGACTAGCGGGCCCGATTTCACAGATACGCAGTATTTT; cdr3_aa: CASSLPAGTSGPDFTDTQYF
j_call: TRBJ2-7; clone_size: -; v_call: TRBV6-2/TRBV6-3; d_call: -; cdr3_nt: TGTGCCAGCAGTTACTCCCTTTGGACGGGAGCGAGGGCCTACGAGCAGTACTTC; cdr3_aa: CASSYSLWTGARAYEQYF
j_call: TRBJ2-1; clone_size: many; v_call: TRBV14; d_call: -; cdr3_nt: TGTGCCAGCAGCCAAGATGTGAGTGCAGCGGCAGACAATGAGCAGTTCTTC; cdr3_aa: CASSQDVSAAADNEQFF
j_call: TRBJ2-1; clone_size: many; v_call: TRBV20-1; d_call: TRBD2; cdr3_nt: TGCAGTGCTAGTGAGCAGCGGGGGAGCTCCTACAATGAGCAGTTCTTC; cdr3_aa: CSASEQRGSSYNEQFF
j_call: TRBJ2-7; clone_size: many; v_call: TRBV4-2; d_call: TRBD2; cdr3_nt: TGTGCCAGCAGCCATTCTAGCGGGGGGCCGACCTACGAGCAGTACTTC; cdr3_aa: CASSHSSGGPTYEQYF
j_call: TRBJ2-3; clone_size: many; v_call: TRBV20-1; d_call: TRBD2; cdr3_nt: TGCAGCATAATTAGCGGGGGCCCTACAGATACGCAGTATTTT; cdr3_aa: CSIISGGPTDTQYF
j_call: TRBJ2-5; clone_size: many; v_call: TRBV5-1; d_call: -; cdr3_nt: TGCGCCAGCAGCTTGGCCAAGGGTCCATCTCAAGAGACCCAGTACTTC; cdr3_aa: CASSLAKGPSQETQYF
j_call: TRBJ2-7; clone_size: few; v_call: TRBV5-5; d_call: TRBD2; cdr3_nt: TGTGCCAGCATCCGGTTTAGCGGGTCCTCCTACGAGCAGTACTTC; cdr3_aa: CASIRFSGSSYEQYF
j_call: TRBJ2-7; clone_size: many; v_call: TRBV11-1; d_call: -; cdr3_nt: TGTGCCAGCAGCTACTCCGGGAGAGGCTACGAGCAGTACTTC; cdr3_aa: CASSYSGRGYEQYF
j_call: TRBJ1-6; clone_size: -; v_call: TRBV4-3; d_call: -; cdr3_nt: TGCGCCAGCAGCCAAGACTTGGGCAGTGGTAATTCACCCCTCCACTTT; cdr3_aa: CASSQDLGSGNSPLHF
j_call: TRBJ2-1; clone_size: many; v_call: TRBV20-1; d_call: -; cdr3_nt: TGCAGTGCCAGAAGTCTAGCGATGTCGTTCTTC; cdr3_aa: CSARSLAMSFF
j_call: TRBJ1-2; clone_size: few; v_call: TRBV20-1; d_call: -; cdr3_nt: TGCAGTGCCCGCGACAGGACAAACTATGGCTACACCTTC; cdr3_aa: CSARDRTNYGYTF